This TCR beta chain was sequenced in a study of beta chain features in type 1 diabetes. Trimming left V 2 bases short and J 2 bases short, with 10 bases between. Germline V gene data show CDR1 as GTSNPN and CDR2 as SVGIG (reference sequence). The CDR3 runs to 13 residues. Study findings and constraints: Shorter templates may be favored by PCR, equally so in patients and controls. Across all four CD4+ subsets, people with type 1 diabetes showed modestly shorter TCRB CDR3s.

cDNA synthesis used the whole RNA isolate, giving expressed TCRB sequences. Only in-frame clones appear in the TCRdb table, and some are missing; sequencing was by immunoSEQ multiplex PCR. The profile shows a few hundred thousand clones, under 20% of them singletons. This clone was detected only a few times. Its specificity is not known. The sequence came from a man younger than 45 with type 1 diabetes. The sample was naive CD4+ T cells from blood. The gene calls are TRBV30 and TRBJ2-7; D uncertain. For the CDR3, the DNA is TGTGCCTGGAGTCCTGGGCCAACCTACGAGCAGTACTTC. Encoded protein: CAWSPGPTYEQYF.